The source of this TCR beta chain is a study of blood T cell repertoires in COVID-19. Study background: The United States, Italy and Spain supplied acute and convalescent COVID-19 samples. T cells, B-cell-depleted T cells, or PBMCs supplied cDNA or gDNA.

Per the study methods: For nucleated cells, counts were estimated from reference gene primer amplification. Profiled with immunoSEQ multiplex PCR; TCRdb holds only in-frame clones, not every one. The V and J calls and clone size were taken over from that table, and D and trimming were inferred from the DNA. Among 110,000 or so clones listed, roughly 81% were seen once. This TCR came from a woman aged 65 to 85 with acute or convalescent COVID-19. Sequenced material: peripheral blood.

The CDR3 region is CASSQDPTRARYNEQFF. The CDR3 DNA follows: TGCGCCAGCAGCCAAGACCCTACTAGGGCTCGTTACAATGAGCAGTTCTTC. The chain links TRBV4-3 to TRBJ2-1; possibly TRBD2 for D (5 bases). The CDR3 spans 17 residues. V dropped 0 bases and J dropped 4 bases, with 16 bases sitting between them. CDR1 and CDR2 from the germline V gene are LGHNA and YSLEER.